This passage covers 21 T cell receptor beta chains from one sample sequenced in a study of CD8+CD57+ T cells in acquired aplastic anemia. Genomic DNA served as template for TCR beta VDJ and CDR3 profiling. In TCRdb, the reads were re-called with MiXCR into one record per CDR3 protein. The sample lists a few hundred thousand distinct CDR3 sequences, 50% to 70% occurring once. The sample consisted of sorted CD4+, CD8+, or CD8+CD57+ T cells (not recorded which) from PBMCs. The source is a human donor with severe aplastic anemia or a healthy control (not recorded which).

V and J are TRBV5-1 and TRBJ2-2; D is unclear. Trimming pared 2 bases from V and 6 bases from J, leaving 11 bases between. Germline V gene sequence: CDR1 SGHRS, CDR2 YFSETQ. This CDR3 has 14 residues. CDR3 sequence reads: CASSFSMGAGELFF. CDR3 in DNA: TGCGCCAGCAGCTTTAGCATGGGCGCCGGGGAGCTGTTTTTT.

The chain combines TRBV7-6 with TRBJ2-3; D is possibly TRBD1 or TRBD2 (5 bases each). V was clipped by 3 bases and J by 0 bases, with 13 bases between them. The germline gives CDR1 SGHVS, CDR2 FNYEAQ. This CDR3 is built from 16 residues. The CDR3 DNA sequence: TGTGCCAGCAGCTTGGGGGTCGGAACTAGCACAGATACGCAGTATTTT. This encodes CASSLGVGTSTDTQYF.

This clonotype was counted a few times. V is TRBV28 and J is TRBJ1-1; D gene uncertain. CDR3 length: 15 amino acids. Trimming removed 7 bases from V and 0 bases from J, with 15 bases in between. Germline lookup yields CDR1 MDHEN and CDR2 SYDVKM. The CDR3 is CASTPFKRMNTEAFF. CDR3 coding DNA: TGTGCCAGCACGCCCTTTAAAAGAATGAACACTGAAGCTTTCTTT.

This clonotype has only a few counts. CDR3 DNA: TGTGCCAGCAGCTTAGCTACTGAAGCTTTCTTT. Protein sequence: CASSLATEAFF. V is TRBV7-9 and J is TRBJ1-1; D is unclear. This CDR3 spans 11 amino acids. V was clipped by 0 bases and J by 5 bases, with 1 base between them. Per the germline V gene, CDR1 is SEHNR and CDR2 is FQNEAQ (reference sequence).

The rearrangement joins TRBV7-9 to TRBJ1-5; TRBD1 is a possible D gene (5 bases). The CDR3 is 15 residues long. Germline assignment: CDR1 SEHNR and CDR2 FQNEAQ (reference sequence). V dropped 1 base and J dropped 3 bases, with 10 bases sitting between them. CDR3 in amino acids: CASSLDWGDNQPQHF. The CDR3 DNA is TGTGCCAGCAGCTTAGATTGGGGGGACAATCAGCCCCAGCATTTT. Full variable domain (rest looked up from reference TRBV7-9 and TRBJ1-5): DTGVSQNPRHKITKRGQNVTFRCDPISEHNRLYWYRQTLGQGPEFLTYFQNEAQLEKSRLLSDRFSAERPKGSFSTLEIQRTEQGDSAMYLCASSLDWGDNQPQHFGDGTRLSIL.

Worth noting for this clonotype: The junction departs from the called germline gene at one end, perhaps through a read error. The chain joins TRBV9 to TRBJ2-6; D is ambiguous. The germline V gene encodes CDR1 SGDLS and CDR2 YYNGEE. The CDR3 covers 13 residues. The CDR3 here is CASSVTPLGVRAF. The CDR3 nucleotides are TGTGCCAGCAGCGTAACCCCTCTTGGAGTGCGTGCTTTC.

The V gene is TRBV6-5, the J gene TRBJ1-6; TRBD1 might be the D (5 bases). Between the trimmed V and J ends, which lost 8 bases and 9 bases, there was a span of 14 bases. Germline values: CDR1 MNHEY, CDR2 SVGAGI. This CDR3 is built from 13 residues. The DNA for the CDR3 is TGTGCCAGCGGTAAGGCAGGGTCTTCACCCCTCCACTTT. Protein: CASGKAGSSPLHF.

The chain has TRBV10-3 and TRBJ2-3; maybe TRBD1 (8 bases). Germline V gene data show CDR1 as ENHRY and CDR2 as SYGVKD. Trimming removed 3 bases at V and 4 bases at J, with 26 bases between. The CDR3 totals 19 residues. CDR3 bases: TGTGCCATCAGTGATGAGGTGGACTTAACAGGGGGGGGATCAGATACGCAGTATTTT. The encoded protein is CAISDEVDLTGGGSDTQYF.

This rearrangement joins TRBV7-8 to TRBJ2-7; TRBD2 agrees at 14 bases. The CDR3 totals 20 residues. Per the germline V gene, CDR1 is SGHVS and CDR2 is FQNEAQ. Trimming cost V 5 bases and J 7 bases; bases outside gene matches: 22. In DNA, the CDR3 is TGTGCCAGCAGCCGCGCAAAATCCGGGACTAGCGGGAGTCATCTTGGGGAGCAGTACTTC. It codes for CASSRAKSGTSGSHLGEQYF.

V and J are TRBV5-1 and TRBJ2-5; 8 nucleotides match TRBD2. The germline V gene has CDR1 SGHRS and CDR2 YFSETQ. The CDR3 is 18 residues long. V lost 0 bases, J lost 2 bases, and 12 bases stayed unmatched. The CDR3 DNA sequence: TGCGCCAGCAGCTTGGCCGGATCCGGACTAGCTGAACAAGAGACCCAGTACTTC. This codes for CASSLAGSGLAEQETQYF.

The chain joins TRBV15 to TRBJ2-2; D uncertain. Trimming pared 2 bases from V and 3 bases from J, leaving 13 bases between. Germline CDR1 and CDR2: LNHNV and YYDKDF (reference sequence). The CDR3 contains 16 residues. The CDR3 is CATSRPSKSYTGELFF. CDR3 nucleotides: TGTGCCACCAGCAGACCCTCCAAGAGCTACACCGGGGAGCTGTTTTTT.

V and J are TRBV3-1 and TRBJ1-1, with D unresolved. Trimming removed 4 bases from V and 0 bases from J, with 12 bases in between. The CDR3 extends over 15 amino acids. Germline V lookup: CDR1 LGHDT, CDR2 YNNKEL (reference sequence). The CDR3 loop reads CASSPPGPMNTEAFF. In DNA, the CDR3 is TGTGCCAGCAGCCCCCCAGGACCAATGAACACTGAAGCTTTCTTT.

The DNA of the CDR3 is TGTGCCAGCAGTCTGACAGGGGGCGCGGGTGGTGGAAACACCATATATTTT. Protein product: CASSLTGGAGGGNTIYF. The chain is built from TRBV2 and TRBJ1-3; 10 bases are a match to TRBD1. J gave up 3 bases and V 5 bases, and 10 bases lay outside the gene matches. Germline CDR1 is SNHLY and CDR2 is FYNNEI. CDR3 length: 17 residues. Based on the CDR3 plus reference TRBV2 and TRBJ1-3, the full variable domain is EPEVTQTPSHQVTQMGQEVILRCVPISNHLYFYWYRQILGQKVEFLVSFYNNEISEKSEIFDDQFSVERPDGSNFTLKIRSTKLEDSAMYFCASSLTGGAGGGNTIYFGEGSWLTVV.

The chain combines TRBV12-3 or TRBV12-4 with TRBJ2-3; 8 positions agree with TRBD2. After removal of 6 bases from V and 2 bases from J, the junction contained 10 bases not matched to a gene. The CDR3 contains 16 residues. Written as DNA, the CDR3 is TGTGCCAGCAGCCCCAGCGGGGGAGGCTCCACAGATACGCAGTATTTT. This translates into CASSPSGGGSTDTQYF.

This clonotype was seen at least ten times. The J gene is TRBJ2-3, the V gene TRBV7-2; the D is unclear. Germline assignment: CDR1 SGHTA and CDR2 FQGNSA. Trimming cost V 4 bases and J 3 bases, with 14 bases left between them. CDR3 length: 15 residues. This CDR3 reads CASSSKARWTDTQYF. The CDR3 DNA is TGTGCCAGCAGCTCCAAAGCAAGATGGACAGATACGCAGTATTTT.

This CDR3 is CSARDQLKQFF. CDR3 nucleotides: TGCAGTGCTAGAGATCAGCTTAAGCAGTTCTTC. The J gene is TRBJ2-1, the V gene TRBV20-1; no definite D call. This CDR3 region has 11 residues. V lost 0 bases and J lost 11, with 8 bases in between. Per germline, CDR1 DFQATT and CDR2 SNEGSKA (reference sequence).

There are many counts of this clonotype. The CDR3 protein is CASSGQPNTEAFF. CDR3 DNA: TGTGCCAGCAGTGGACAGCCGAACACTGAAGCTTTCTTT. The V call is TRBV2, the J call TRBJ1-1, with D possibly TRBD1 on 5 matching bases. Per germline, CDR1 SNHLY and CDR2 FYNNEI. This CDR3 contains 13 residues. Trimming cost V 4 bases and J 1 base, with 7 bases left between them.

The chain has TRBV7-9 and TRBJ2-5, with 13 bases aligning to TRBD2. J lost 2 bases, V lost 5 bases, and 11 bases had no gene match. CDR3 length: 18 residues. Per the germline V gene, CDR1 is SEHNR and CDR2 is FQNEAQ (reference sequence). CDR3 bases: TGTGCCAGCAGCCAGCCTACTAGGACTAGCGGGAGTCAAGAGACCCAGTACTTC. This sequence encodes CASSQPTRTSGSQETQYF.

This clonotype was seen more than once but under ten times. The rearrangement joins TRBV6-5 to TRBJ1-4; D remains unclear. V dropped 6 bases and J dropped 1 base, with 24 bases sitting between them. The germline CDR1 and CDR2 sequences are MNHEY and SVGAGI. CDR3 length: 19 amino acids. CDR3 region: CASSRDSRVSGRTNEKLFF. For the CDR3, the DNA is TGTGCCAGCAGCCGAGATTCCCGAGTTTCAGGACGAACTAATGAAAAACTGTTTTTT.

The genes are TRBV7-8 and TRBJ2-4; TRBD2 might be the D (6 bases). Germline V gives CDR1 SGHVS, CDR2 FQNEAQ. The germline V and J ends were trimmed by 2 bases and 3 bases, with 14 bases remaining between them. The CDR3 has 16 residues. The chain's CDR3 is CASSLTLVGGKNIQYF. DNA of the CDR3: TGTGCCAGCAGCTTAACACTAGTGGGGGGCAAAAACATTCAGTACTTC.

This sequence joins TRBV24-1 and TRBJ2-2, with 10 bases fitting TRBD1. CDR1 and CDR2 (germline): KGHDR, SFDVKD. This CDR3 comprises 15 residues. V was pared by 2 bases and J by 8 bases, with 4 bases of the junction left unmatched. The CDR3 DNA sequence: TGTGCCACCAGTGATTATGGACAGGGGGTAGGGGAGCTGTTTTTT. This gives the protein CATSDYGQGVGELFF.